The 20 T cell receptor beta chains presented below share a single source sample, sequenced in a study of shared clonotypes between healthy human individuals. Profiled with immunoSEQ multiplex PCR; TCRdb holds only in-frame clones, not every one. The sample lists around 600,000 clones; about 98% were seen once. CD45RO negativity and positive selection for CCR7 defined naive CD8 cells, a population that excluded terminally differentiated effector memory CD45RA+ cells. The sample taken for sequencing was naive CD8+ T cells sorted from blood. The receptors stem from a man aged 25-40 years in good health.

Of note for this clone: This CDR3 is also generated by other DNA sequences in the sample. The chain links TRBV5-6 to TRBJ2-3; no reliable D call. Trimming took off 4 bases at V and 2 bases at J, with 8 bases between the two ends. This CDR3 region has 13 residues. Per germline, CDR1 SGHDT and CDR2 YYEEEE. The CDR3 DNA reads TGTGCCAGCAGCCTTGAGAACACAGATACGCAGTATTTT. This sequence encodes CASSLENTDTQYF.

In DNA form, the CDR3 reads TGCGCCAGCAGCTGGGAGGGACTAGCGGGAGGGCATGAGAATGAGCAGTTCTTC. Its translation: CASSWEGLAGGHENEQFF. This chain joins TRBV5-1 and TRBJ2-1, with TRBD2 matching over 16 bases. The V and J ends lost 3 bases and 7 bases, in that order; junction bases with no gene match: 10. The CDR3 covers 18 residues. Germline loops: CDR1 SGHRS, CDR2 YFSETQ.

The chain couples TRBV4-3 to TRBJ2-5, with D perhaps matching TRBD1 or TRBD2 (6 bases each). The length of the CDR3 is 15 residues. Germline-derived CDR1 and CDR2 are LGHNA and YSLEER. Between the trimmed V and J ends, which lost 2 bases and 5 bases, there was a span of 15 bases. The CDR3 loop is CASSQSLRGGETQYF. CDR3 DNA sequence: TGCGCCAGCAGCCAATCCCTCAGGGGAGGCGAGACCCAGTACTTC.

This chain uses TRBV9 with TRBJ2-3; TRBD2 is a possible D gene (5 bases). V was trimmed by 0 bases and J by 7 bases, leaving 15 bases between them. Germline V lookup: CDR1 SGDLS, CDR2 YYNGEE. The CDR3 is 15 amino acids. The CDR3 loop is CASSVASWSPNTQYF. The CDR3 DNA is TGTGCCAGCAGCGTAGCTAGCTGGTCCCCAAATACGCAGTATTTT.

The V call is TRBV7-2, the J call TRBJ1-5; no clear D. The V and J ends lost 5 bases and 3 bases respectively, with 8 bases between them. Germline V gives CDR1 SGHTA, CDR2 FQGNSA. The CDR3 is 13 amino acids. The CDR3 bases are TGTGCCAGCAGCCCCCTCCTCAATCAGCCCCAGCATTTT. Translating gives CASSPLLNQPQHF. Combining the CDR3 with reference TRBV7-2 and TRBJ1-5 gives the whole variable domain GAGVSQSPSNKVTEKGKDVELRCDPISGHTALYWYRQSLGQGLEFLIYFQGNSAPDKSGLPSDRFSAERTGGSVSTLTIQRTQQEDSAVYLCASSPLLNQPQHFGDGTRLSIL.

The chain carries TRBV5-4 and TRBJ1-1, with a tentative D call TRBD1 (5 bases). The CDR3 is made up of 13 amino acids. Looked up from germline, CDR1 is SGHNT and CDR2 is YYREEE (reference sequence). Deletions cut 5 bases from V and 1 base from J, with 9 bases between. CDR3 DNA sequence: TGTGCCAGCAGAACGGGGCCGAACACTGAAGCTTTCTTT. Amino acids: CASRTGPNTEAFF.

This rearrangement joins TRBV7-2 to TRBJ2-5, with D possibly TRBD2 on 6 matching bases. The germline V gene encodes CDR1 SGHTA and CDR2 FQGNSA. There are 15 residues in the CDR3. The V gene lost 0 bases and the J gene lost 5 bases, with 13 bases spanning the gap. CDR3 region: CASSLAGTPGETQYF. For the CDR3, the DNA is TGTGCCAGCAGCTTAGCCGGGACTCCCGGGGAGACCCAGTACTTC.

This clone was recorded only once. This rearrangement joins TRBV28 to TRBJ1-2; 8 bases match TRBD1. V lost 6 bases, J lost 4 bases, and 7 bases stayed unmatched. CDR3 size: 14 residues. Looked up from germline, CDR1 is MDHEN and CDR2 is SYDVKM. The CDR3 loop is CASSLQGGIYGYTF. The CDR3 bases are TGTGCCAGCAGCCTACAGGGGGGGATCTATGGCTACACCTTC.

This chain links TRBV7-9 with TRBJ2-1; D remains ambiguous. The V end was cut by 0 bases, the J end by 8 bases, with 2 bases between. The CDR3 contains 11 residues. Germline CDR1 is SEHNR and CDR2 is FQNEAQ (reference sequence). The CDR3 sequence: CASSLAYEQFF. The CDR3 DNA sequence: TGTGCCAGCAGCTTAGCATATGAGCAGTTCTTC.

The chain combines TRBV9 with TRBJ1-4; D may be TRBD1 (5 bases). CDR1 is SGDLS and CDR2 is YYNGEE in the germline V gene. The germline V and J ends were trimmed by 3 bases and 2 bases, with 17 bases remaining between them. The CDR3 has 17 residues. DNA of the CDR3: TGTGCCAGCAGCGACCGGGACGCGACAAACACTAATGAAAAACTGTTTTTT. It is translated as CASSDRDATNTNEKLFF.

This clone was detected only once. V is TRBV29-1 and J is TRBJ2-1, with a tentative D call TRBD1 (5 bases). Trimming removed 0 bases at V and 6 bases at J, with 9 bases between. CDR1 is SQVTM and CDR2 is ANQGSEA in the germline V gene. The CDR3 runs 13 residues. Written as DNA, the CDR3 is TGCAGCGTTGAAGATCCCCAGGGCAATGAGCAGTTCTTC. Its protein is CSVEDPQGNEQFF.

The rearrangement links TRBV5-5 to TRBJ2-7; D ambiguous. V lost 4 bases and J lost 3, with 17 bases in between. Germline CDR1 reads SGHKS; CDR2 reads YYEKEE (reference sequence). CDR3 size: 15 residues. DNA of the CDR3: TGTGCCAGCAGCGATGCGACACGACTTATCTACGAGCAGTACTTC. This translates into CASSDATRLIYEQYF. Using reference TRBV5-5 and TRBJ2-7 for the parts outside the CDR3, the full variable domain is DAGVTQSPTHLIKTRGQQVTLRCSPISGHKSVSWYQQVLGQGPQFIFQYYEKEERGRGNFPDRFSARQFPNYSSELNVNALLLGDSALYLCASSDATRLIYEQYFGPGTRLTVT.

The CDR3 loop reads CASSLPGADTQYF. The CDR3 coding sequence is TGTGCCAGCAGCCTTCCTGGGGCGGATACGCAGTATTTT. The chain combines TRBV11-2 with TRBJ2-3, with a tentative D call TRBD1 (5 bases). V lost 5 bases and J 6 bases, leaving 12 bases between the germline ends. Germline CDR1 SGHAT, CDR2 FQNNGV. The CDR3 totals 13 residues.

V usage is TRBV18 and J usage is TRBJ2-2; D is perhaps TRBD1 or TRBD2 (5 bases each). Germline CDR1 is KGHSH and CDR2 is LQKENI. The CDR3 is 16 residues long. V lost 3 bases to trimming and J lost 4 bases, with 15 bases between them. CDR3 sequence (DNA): TGTGCCAGCTCACCGGAGAGGGTCGGGACCACCGGGGAGCTGTTTTTT. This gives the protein CASSPERVGTTGELFF.

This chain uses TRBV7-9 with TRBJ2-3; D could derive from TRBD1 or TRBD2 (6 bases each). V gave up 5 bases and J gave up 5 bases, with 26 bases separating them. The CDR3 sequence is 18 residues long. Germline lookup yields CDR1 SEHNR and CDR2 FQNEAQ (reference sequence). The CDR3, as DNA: TGTGCCAGCAGCCCCGGGATAATCACCGGGGGCACATTAGATACGCAGTATTTT. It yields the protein CASSPGIITGGTLDTQYF.

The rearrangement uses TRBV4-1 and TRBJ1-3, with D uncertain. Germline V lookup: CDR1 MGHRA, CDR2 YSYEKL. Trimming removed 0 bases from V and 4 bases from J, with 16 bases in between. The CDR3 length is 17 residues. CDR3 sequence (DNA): TGCGCCAGCAGCCAAGATCCAAGCTGGGAAGGGGGAAACACCATATATTTT. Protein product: CASSQDPSWEGGNTIYF.

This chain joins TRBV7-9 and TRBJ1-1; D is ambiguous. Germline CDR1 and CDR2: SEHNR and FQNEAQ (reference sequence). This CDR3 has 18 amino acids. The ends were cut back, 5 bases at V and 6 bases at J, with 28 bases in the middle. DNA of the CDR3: TGTGCCAGCAGCGCACTAACATCCACACCCCCGGGGATCGCTGAAGCTTTCTTT. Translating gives CASSALTSTPPGIAEAFF.

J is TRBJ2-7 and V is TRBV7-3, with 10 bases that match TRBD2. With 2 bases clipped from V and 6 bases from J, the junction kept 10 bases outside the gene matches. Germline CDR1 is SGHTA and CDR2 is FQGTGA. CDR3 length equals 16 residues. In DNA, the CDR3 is TGTGCCAGCAGCTTAGGTCCCGGGACTAGCGTCGGCGAGCAGTACTTC. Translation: CASSLGPGTSVGEQYF.

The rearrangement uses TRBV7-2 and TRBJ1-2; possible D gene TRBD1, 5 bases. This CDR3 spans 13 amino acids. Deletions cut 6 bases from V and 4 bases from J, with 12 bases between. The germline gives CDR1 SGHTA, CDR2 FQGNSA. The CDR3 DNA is TGTGCCAGCAGATCCACGGGGGTCTATGGCTACACCTTC. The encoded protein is CASRSTGVYGYTF.

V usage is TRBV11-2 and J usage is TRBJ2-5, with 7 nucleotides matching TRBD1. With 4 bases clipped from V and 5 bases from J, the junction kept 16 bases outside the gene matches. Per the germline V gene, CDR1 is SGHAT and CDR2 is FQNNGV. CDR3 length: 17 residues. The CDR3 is CASSSPVGSPRGETQYF. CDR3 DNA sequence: TGTGCCAGCAGCTCCCCAGTGGGGAGCCCCAGGGGGGAGACCCAGTACTTC.